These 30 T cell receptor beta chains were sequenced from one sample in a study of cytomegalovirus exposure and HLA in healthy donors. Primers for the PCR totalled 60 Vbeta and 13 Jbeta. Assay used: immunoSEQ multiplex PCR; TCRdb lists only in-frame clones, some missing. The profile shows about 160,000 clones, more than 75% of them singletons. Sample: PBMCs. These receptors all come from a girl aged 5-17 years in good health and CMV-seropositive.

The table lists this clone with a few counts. The CDR3 reads CAISESQGGRNEQFF. The CDR3 region has the DNA TGTGCCATCAGTGAGTCCCAGGGCGGGAGGAATGAGCAGTTCTTC. This chain joins TRBV10-3 and TRBJ2-1; 8 bases fit TRBD2. Germline V lookup: CDR1 ENHRY, CDR2 SYGVKD. V lost 0 bases and J lost 7; bases outside the gene matches: 5. The CDR3 length is 15 residues.

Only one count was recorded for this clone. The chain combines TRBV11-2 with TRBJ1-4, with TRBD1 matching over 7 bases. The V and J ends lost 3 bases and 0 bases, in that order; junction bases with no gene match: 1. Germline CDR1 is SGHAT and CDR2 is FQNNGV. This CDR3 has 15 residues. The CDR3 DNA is TGTGCCAGCAGCTTGGGGACAGCAACTAATGAAAAACTGTTTTTT. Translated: CASSLGTATNEKLFF. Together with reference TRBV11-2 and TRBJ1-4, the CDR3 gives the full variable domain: EAGVAQSPRYKIIEKRQSVAFWCNPISGHATLYWYQQILGQGPKLLIQFQNNGVVDDSQLPKDRFSAERLKGVDSTLKIQPAKLEDSAVYLCASSLGTATNEKLFFGSGTQLSVL.

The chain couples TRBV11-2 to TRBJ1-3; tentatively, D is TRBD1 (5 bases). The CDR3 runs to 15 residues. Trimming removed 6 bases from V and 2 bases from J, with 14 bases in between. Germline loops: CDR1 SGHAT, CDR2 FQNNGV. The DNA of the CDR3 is TGTGCCAGCAGACCCCTTGACAGAGCTGGAAACACCATATATTTT. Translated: CASRPLDRAGNTIYF.

The DNA of the CDR3 is TGCGCCAGCAGTGAGACGCGTCTGCCGGAGACCCAGTACTTC. It translates to CASSETRLPETQYF. The chain is built from TRBV10-2 and TRBJ2-5; the D is unclear. Trimming cost V 2 bases and J 5 bases, with 12 bases left between them. The CDR3 runs to 14 residues. Germline V lookup: CDR1 WSHSY, CDR2 SAAADI.

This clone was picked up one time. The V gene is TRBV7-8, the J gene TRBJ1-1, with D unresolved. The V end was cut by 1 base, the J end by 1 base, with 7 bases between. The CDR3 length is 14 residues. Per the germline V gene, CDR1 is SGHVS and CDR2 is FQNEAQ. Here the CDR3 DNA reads TGTGCCAGCAGCTTAGATGTCTGGAACACTGAAGCTTTCTTT. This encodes CASSLDVWNTEAFF.

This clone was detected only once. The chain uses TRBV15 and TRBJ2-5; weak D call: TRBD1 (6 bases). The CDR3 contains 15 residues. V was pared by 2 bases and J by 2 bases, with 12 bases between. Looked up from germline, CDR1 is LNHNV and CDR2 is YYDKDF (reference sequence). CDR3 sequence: CATSRSPGQQETQYF. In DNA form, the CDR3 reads TGTGCCACCAGCAGATCCCCGGGACAACAAGAGACCCAGTACTTC.

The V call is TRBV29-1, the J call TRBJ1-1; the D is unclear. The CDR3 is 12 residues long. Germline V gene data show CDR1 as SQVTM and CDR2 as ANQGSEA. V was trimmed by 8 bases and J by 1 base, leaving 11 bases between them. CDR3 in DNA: TGCAGCACATACAGCAAGAACACTGAAGCTTTCTTT. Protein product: CSTYSKNTEAFF. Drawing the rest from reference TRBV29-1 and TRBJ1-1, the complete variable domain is SAVISQKPSRDICQRGTSLTIQCQVDSQVTMMFWYRQQPGQSLTLIATANQGSEATYESGFVIDKFPISRPNLTFSTLTVSNMSPEDSSIYLCSTYSKNTEAFFGQGTRLTVV.

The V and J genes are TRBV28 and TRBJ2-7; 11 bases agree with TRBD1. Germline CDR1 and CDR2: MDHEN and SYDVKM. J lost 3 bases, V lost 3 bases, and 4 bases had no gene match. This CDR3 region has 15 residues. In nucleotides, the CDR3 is TGTGCCAGCAGTTTTTCGGGACAGGGGGGCTACGAGCAGTACTTC. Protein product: CASSFSGQGGYEQYF.

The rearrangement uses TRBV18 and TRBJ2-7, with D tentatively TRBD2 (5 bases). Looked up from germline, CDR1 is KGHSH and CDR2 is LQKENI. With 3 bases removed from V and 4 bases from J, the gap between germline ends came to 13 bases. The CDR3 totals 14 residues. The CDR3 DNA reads TGTGCCAGCTCACCGTATGGACTGATGTACGAGCAGTACTTC. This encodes CASSPYGLMYEQYF. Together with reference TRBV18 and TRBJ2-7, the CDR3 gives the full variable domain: NAGVMQNPRHLVRRRGQEARLRCSPMKGHSHVYWYRQLPEEGLKFMVYLQKENIIDESGMPKERFSAEFPKEGPSILRIQQVVRGDSAAYFCASSPYGLMYEQYFGPGTRLTVT.

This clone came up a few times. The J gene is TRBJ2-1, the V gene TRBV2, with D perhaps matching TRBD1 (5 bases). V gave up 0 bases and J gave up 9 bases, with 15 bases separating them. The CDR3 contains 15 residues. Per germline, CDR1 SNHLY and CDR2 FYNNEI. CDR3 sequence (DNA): TGTGCCAGCAGTGAAGCGGGGATGACAGACGTTGAGCAGTTCTTC. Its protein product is CASSEAGMTDVEQFF.

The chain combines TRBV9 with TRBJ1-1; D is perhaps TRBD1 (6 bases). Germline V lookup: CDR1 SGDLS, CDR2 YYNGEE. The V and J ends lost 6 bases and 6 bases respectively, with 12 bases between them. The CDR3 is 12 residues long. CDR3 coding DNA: TGTGCCAGCAAGGGGGGGGGACCTGAAGCTTTCTTT. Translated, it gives CASKGGGPEAFF.

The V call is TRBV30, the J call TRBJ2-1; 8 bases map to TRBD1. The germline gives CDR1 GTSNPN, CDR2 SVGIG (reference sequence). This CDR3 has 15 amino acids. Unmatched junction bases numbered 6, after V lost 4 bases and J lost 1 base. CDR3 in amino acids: CAWKDDRGSYNEQFF. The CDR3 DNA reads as TGTGCCTGGAAAGATGACAGGGGATCCTACAATGAGCAGTTCTTC.

CDR3 coding DNA: TGTGCCAGCAGCGAGGCGTTCCAGACGAACACTGAAGCTTTCTTT. Translated: CASSEAFQTNTEAFF. This chain uses TRBV7-9 with TRBJ1-1; no definite D call. CDR1 and CDR2 from the germline V gene are SEHNR and FQNEAQ (reference sequence). This CDR3 spans 15 amino acids. V dropped 5 bases and J dropped 1 base, with 14 bases sitting between them. The full variable domain, in which reference TRBV7-9 and TRBJ1-1 provide the parts outside the CDR3, is DTGVSQNPRHKITKRGQNVTFRCDPISEHNRLYWYRQTLGQGPEFLTYFQNEAQLEKSRLLSDRFSAERPKGSFSTLEIQRTEQGDSAMYLCASSEAFQTNTEAFFGQGTRLTVV.

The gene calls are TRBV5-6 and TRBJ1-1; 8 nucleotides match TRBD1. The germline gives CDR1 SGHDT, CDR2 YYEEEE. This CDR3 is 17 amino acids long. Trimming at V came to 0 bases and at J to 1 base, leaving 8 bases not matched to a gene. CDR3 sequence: CASSLVVPQGANTEAFF. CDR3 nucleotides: TGTGCCAGCAGCTTGGTTGTCCCTCAGGGGGCGAACACTGAAGCTTTCTTT.

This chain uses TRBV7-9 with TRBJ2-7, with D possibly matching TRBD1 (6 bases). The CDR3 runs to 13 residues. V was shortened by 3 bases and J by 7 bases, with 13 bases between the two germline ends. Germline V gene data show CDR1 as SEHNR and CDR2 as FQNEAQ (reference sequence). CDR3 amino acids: CASSFRGGWEQYF. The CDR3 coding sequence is TGTGCCAGCAGCTTCCGTGGGGGCTGGGAGCAGTACTTC.

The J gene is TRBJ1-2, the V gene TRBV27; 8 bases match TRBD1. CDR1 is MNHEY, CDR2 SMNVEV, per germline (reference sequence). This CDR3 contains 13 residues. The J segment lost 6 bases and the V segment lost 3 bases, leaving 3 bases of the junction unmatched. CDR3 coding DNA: TGTGCCAGCAGTTTCGACAGGGGTAATGGCTACACCTTC. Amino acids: CASSFDRGNGYTF.

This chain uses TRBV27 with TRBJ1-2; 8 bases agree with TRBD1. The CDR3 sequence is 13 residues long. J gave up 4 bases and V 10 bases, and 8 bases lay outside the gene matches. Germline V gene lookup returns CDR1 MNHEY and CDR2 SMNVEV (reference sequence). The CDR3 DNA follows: TGTGCCACCTCGGACAGGGCGTTCTATGGCTACACCTTC. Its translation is CATSDRAFYGYTF.

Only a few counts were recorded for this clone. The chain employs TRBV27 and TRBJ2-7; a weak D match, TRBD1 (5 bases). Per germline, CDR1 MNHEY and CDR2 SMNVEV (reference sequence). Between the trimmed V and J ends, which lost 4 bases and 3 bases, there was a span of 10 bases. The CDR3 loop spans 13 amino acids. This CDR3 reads CASSSTGRYEQYF. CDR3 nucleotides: TGTGCCAGCAGTTCCACAGGTCGCTACGAGCAGTACTTC.

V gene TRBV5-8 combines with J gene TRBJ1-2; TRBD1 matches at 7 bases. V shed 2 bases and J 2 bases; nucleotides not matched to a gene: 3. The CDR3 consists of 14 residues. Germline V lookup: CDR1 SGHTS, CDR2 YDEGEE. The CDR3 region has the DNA TGTGCCAGCAGCTTTTTACAGGGGAACTATGGCTACACCTTC. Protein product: CASSFLQGNYGYTF.

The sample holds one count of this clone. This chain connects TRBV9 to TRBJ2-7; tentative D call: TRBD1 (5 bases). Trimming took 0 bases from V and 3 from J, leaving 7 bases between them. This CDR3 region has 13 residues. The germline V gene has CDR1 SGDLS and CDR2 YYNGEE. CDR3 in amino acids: CASSVGQYYEQYF. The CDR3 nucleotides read TGTGCCAGCAGCGTAGGACAGTACTACGAGCAGTACTTC.

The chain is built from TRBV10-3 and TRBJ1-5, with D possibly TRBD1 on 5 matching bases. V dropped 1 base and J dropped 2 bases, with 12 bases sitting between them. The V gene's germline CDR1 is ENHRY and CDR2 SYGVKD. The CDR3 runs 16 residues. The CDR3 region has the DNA TGTGCCATCAGTGAGTTCAGGGATGGTGGCAATCAGCCCCAGCATTTT. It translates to CAISEFRDGGNQPQHF.

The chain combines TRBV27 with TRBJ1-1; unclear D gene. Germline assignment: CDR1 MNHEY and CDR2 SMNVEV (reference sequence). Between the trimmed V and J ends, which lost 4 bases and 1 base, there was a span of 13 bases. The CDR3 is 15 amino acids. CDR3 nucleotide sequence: TGTGCCAGCAGTTCCCTGGAGCGGGCGAACACTGAAGCTTTCTTT. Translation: CASSSLERANTEAFF.

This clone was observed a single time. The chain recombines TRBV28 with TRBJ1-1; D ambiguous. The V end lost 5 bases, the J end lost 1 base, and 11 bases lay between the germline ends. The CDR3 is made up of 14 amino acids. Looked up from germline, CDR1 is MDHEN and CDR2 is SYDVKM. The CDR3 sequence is CASSRSQRNTEAFF. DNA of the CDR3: TGTGCCAGCAGTCGTTCACAGAGGAACACTGAAGCTTTCTTT.

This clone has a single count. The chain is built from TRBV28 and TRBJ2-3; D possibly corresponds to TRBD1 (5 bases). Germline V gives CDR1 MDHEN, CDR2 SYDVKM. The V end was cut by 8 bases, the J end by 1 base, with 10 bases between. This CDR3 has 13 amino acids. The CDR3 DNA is TGTGCCAGCGTTCTCAGGGGCACAGATACGCAGTATTTT. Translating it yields CASVLRGTDTQYF.

Here the CDR3 DNA reads TGCGCCAGCAGCCAGGGGGGACGGACCAACTATGGCTACACCTTC. Translating it yields CASSQGGRTNYGYTF. The chain has TRBV4-3 and TRBJ1-2; tentative D call: TRBD1 (5 bases). Germline-derived CDR1 and CDR2 are LGHNA and YSLEER. The V and J ends lost 3 bases and 2 bases respectively, with 13 bases between them. This CDR3 spans 15 amino acids.

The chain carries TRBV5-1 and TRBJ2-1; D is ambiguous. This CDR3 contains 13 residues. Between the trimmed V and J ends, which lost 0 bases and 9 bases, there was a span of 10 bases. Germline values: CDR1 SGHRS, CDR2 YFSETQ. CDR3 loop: CASSLGSTREQFF. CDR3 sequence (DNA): TGCGCCAGCAGCTTGGGAAGCACCCGTGAGCAGTTCTTC. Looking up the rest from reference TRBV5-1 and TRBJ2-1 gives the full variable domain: KAGVTQTPRYLIKTRGQQVTLSCSPISGHRSVSWYQQTPGQGLQFLFEYFSETQRNKGNFPGRFSGRQFSNSRSEMNVSTLELGDSALYLCASSLGSTREQFFGPGTRLTVL.

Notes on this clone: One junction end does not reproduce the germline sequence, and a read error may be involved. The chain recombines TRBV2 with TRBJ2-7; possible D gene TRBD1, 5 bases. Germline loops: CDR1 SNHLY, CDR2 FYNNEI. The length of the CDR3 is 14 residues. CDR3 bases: TGTGCCAGCAGCGAAGACAGATCCGGTTACGAGCAGTACTTC. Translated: CASSEDRSGYEQYF.

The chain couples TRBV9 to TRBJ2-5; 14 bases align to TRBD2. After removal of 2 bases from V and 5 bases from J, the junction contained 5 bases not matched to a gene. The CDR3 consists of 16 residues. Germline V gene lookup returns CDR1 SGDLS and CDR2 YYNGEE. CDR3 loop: CASSVRLAGGRETQYF. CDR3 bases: TGTGCCAGCAGCGTTCGACTAGCGGGAGGGAGGGAGACCCAGTACTTC. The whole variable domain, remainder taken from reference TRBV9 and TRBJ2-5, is DSGVTQTPKHLITATGQRVTLRCSPRSGDLSVYWYQQSLDQGLQFLIQYYNGEERAKGNILERFSAQQFPDLHSELNLSSLELGDSALYFCASSVRLAGGRETQYFGPGTRLLVL.

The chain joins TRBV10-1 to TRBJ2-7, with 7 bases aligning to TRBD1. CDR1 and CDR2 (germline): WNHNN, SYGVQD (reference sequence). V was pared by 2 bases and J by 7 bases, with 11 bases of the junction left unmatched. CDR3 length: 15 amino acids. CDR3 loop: CASSEGVRGIGEQYF. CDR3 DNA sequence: TGCGCCAGCAGTGAGGGTGTCAGGGGGATTGGGGAGCAGTACTTC.

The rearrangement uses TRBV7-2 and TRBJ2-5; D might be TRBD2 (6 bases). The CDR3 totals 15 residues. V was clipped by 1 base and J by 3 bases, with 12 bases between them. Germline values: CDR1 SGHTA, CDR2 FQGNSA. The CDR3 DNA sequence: TGTGCCAGCAGCTTAGGGGCGGGAAGGGAAGAGACCCAGTACTTC. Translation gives CASSLGAGREETQYF.